The present TCR beta chain was sequenced within a study of T cells in Graves' hyperthyroidism and ophthalmopathy. V lost 8 bases and J 0 bases, leaving 12 bases between the germline ends. CDR3 length: 13 amino acids. The germline gives CDR1 SQVTM, CDR2 ANQGSEA. Concerning this clonotype itself: Possible read error: a much larger clone is one base away.

RNA transcripts provided the source from which TCR beta CDR3 regions were amplified. Carried out on the TCR CDR3, a first-round RT-PCR used the HTBI primer set. TCRdb processed the multiplex PCR reads anew with MiXCR; each CDR3 protein has one entry. Of approximately 630,000 distinct CDR3 sequences listed, around 15% are singletons. The clonotype originates from a woman aged 25 to 39 with Graves' hyperthyroidism. Sequencing was carried out using blood. The chain couples TRBV29-1 to TRBJ2-3; weak D call: TRBD1 (5 bases). This chain's CDR3 is CSRRAASTDTQYF. The CDR3 coding sequence is TGCAGCCGCAGGGCGGCTAGCACAGATACGCAGTATTTT.